The rows below give T cell receptor beta chains drawn from one sample of a study of shared clonotypes between healthy human individuals. Assay used: immunoSEQ multiplex PCR; TCRdb lists only in-frame clones, some missing. The sample contains some 600,000 clones, about 96% of which appear only once. The sequenced material came from naive CD8+ T cells sorted from blood. The receptors originated from a woman aged 25 to 39 in good health. CDR3s include the opening cysteine and the closing phenylalanine or tryptophan. The D gene is left open where the match is weak. For some rows the clone size is stated as once, few or many, or as a class when expanded; others skip it.

>TRBV10-3|-|TRBD1|TRBJ1-4
TGTGCCATCAGTTCACAGGGGAGTAATGAAAAACTGTTTTTT
CAISSQGSNEKLFF
>TRBV2|-|TRBD1|TRBJ1-2
TGTGCCAGCAGCCAAAGCCCAGGGGGCGGGAGTGGCTACACCTTC
CASSQSPGGGSGYTF
>TRBV7-9|-|-|TRBJ2-3
TGTGCCAGCAGCCCGACAGGCACAGATACGCAGTATTTT
CASSPTGTDTQYF
>TRBV6-1|once|TRBD2|TRBJ2-7
TGTGCCAGCAGTGTGGTAGGGGGCGCGAAGTTTAGCGGGAGATTCTACGAGCAGTACTTC
CASSVVGGAKFSGRFYEQYF
>TRBV7-9|-|-|TRBJ1-1
TGTGCCAGCAGCTTAGAGCGTCAAGCTTTCTTT
CASSLERQAFF
>TRBV4-2|once|TRBD1|TRBJ2-7
TGTGCCAGCAGCCTGACAGGGTTAACCTACGAGCAGTACTTC
CASSLTGLTYEQYF
>TRBV4-2|-|TRBD1|TRBJ1-2
TGTGCCAGCAGCCAAGAGTTGTTGGGGACAGGGGAATCGGGTGGCTACACCTTC
CASSQELLGTGESGGYTF
>TRBV5-4|-|TRBD2|TRBJ2-1
TGTGCCAGCAGACGGATAGGGACTAGCGGGGGGTACAATGAGCAGTTCTTC
CASRRIGTSGGYNEQFF
>TRBV10-3|-|-|TRBJ2-7
TGTGCCATCAGTGAGGAGGAGTTTTACAAGCAGTACTTC
CAISEEEFYKQYF
>TRBV28|-|-|TRBJ2-6
TGTGCCAGCACTGGGGCCAACGTCCTGACTTTC
CASTGANVLTF
>TRBV19|-|-|TRBJ2-1
TGTGCCAGTAGGGGCACGTATAATGAGCAGTTCTTC
CASRGTYNEQFF
>TRBV4-1|-|TRBD1|TRBJ1-5
TGCGCCAGCAGCCACAGGGGGCACAATCAGCCCCAGCATTTT
CASSHRGHNQPQHF
>TRBV13|-|-|TRBJ2-7
TGTGCCAGCAGCACAATGGACAGTCGGGGCGAGCAGTACTTC
CASSTMDSRGEQYF
>TRBV5-8|-|-|TRBJ1-5
TGTGCCAGCAGCTTGGCAGGGCTGGGGAGCAATCAGCCCCAGCATTTT
CASSLAGLGSNQPQHF
>TRBV28|-|-|TRBJ1-3
TGTGCCAGCAGTTTTTCACTCCGGGAATCAGTCTCTGGAAACACCATATATTTT
CASSFSLRESVSGNTIYF
>TRBV4-1|-|-|TRBJ2-1
TGCGCCAGCAGCCAGGCTTCCTACAATGAGCAGTTCTTC
CASSQASYNEQFF
>TRBV11-2|-|-|TRBJ1-2
TGTGCCAGCAGCTTAGAGGGCTATGGCTACACCTTC
CASSLEGYGYTF
>TRBV28|-|-|TRBJ2-7
TGTGCCAGCTCCCTCCGCGGGAACAACGAGCAGTACTTC
CASSLRGNNEQYF
>TRBV5-6|-|-|TRBJ2-1
TGTGCCAGCAGACCCCCCGGGACAACCTACAATGAGCAGTTCTTC
CASRPPGTTYNEQFF
>TRBV5-5|-|TRBD1|TRBJ2-5
TGTGCCAGCAGCTTGTGGACAGGTCCCCAAGAGACCCAGTACTTC
CASSLWTGPQETQYF
>TRBV11-2|-|-|TRBJ1-1
TGTGCCAGCAGCTTAGTAGGCGGGAACACTGAAGCTTTCTTT
CASSLVGGNTEAFF
>TRBV4-1|few|-|TRBJ1-3
TGCGCCAGCAGCCCTCAAGTCCGGGGCTCTGGAAACACCATATATTTT
CASSPQVRGSGNTIYF
>TRBV9|-|TRBD2|TRBJ2-7
TGTGCCAGCAGCATATCCGGGACTAGTAACGAGCAGTACTTC
CASSISGTSNEQYF
>TRBV10-3|-|TRBD2|TRBJ2-7
TGTGCCATCAGTGAGTCTGCGCTAGCGGGAGAAAAATCCTACGAGCAGTACTTC
CAISESALAGEKSYEQYF
>TRBV14|few|-|TRBJ1-2
TGTGCCAGCAGCCAAGTCGACTGGTTCTATGGCTACACCTTC
CASSQVDWFYGYTF
>TRBV7-9|-|-|TRBJ1-4
TGTGCCAGCAGCTTACGGTTTGGTCAGGACTATGAAAAACTGTTTTTT
CASSLRFGQDYEKLFF
>TRBV29-1|-|-|TRBJ1-2
TGCAGCGCAAGAGGGGACTATGGCTACACCTTC
CSARGDYGYTF
>TRBV27|-|-|TRBJ2-2
TGTGCCAGCAGTTCAGGGTACGGGGAGCTGTTTTTT
CASSSGYGELFF
>TRBV5-4|once|-|TRBJ1-3
TGTGCCAGCAGCTGGAGCGGGGGACCTGGAAACACCATATATTTT
CASSWSGGPGNTIYF
>TRBV28|-|-|TRBJ1-1
TGTGCCAGCAGTCCAAACGGGGTTTCGCGCATGCTAGGGAACACTGAAGCTTTCTTT
CASSPNGVSRMLGNTEAFF
>TRBV7-8|-|TRBD1|TRBJ1-1
TGTGCCAGCAGCATGGGACAGGGAATTTCTATGACTGAAGCTTTCTTT
CASSMGQGISMTEAFF
>TRBV27|-|TRBD1|TRBJ2-7
TGTGCCAGCAGCCCCGGGACAGGGGGCCTAAAGCAGTACTTC
CASSPGTGGLKQYF
>TRBV5-6|-|TRBD2|TRBJ2-1
TGTGCCAGCAGCTCCCCAGAGACTAGCGGGAGAGGGAGTGAGCAGTTCTTC
CASSSPETSGRGSEQFF
>TRBV4-1|-|TRBD1|TRBJ1-2
TGCGCCAGCAGCCAAAAGGGGGCCTATGGCTACACCTTC
CASSQKGAYGYTF
>TRBV6-1|-|-|TRBJ2-5
TGTGCCAGCAGTGATTTAGGACAGCAAGAGACCCAGTACTTC
CASSDLGQQETQYF
>TRBV6-6|-|-|TRBJ2-7
TGTGCCAGCAGTTACCTCCATAGCGGCCCCTACGAGCAGTACTTC
CASSYLHSGPYEQYF
>TRBV28|once|-|TRBJ2-1
TGTGCCAGCACCCCCATCTTGGCCCCTTACAATGAGCAGTTCTTC
CASTPILAPYNEQFF
>TRBV28|-|TRBD1|TRBJ2-5
TGTGCCAGCAGTCCTCAGGGGGAAATCCAAGAGACCCAGTACTTC
CASSPQGEIQETQYF
>TRBV6-1|-|TRBD2|TRBJ2-7
TGTGCCAGCAGTGAAGGGCTAGCGGGACCCTACGAGCAGTACTTC
CASSEGLAGPYEQYF
>TRBV16|-|TRBD2|TRBJ2-7
TGTGCCAGCAGCCCCGGCGACTCCGGGGGGTACGAGCAGTACTTC
CASSPGDSGGYEQYF
>TRBV5-1|-|TRBD2|TRBJ2-5
TGCGCCAGCAGCTCGGGACTAGCGGAGCAGTACTTC
CASSSGLAEQYF
>TRBV19|-|-|TRBJ1-3
TGTGCCAGTAGTATAGATCTTGAATCAGCAAACACCATATATTTT
CASSIDLESANTIYF
>TRBV9|-|TRBD2|TRBJ2-1
TGTGCCAGCAGCTCCCCATTGGGACTAGCGGGACCCTACAATGAGCAGTTCTTC
CASSSPLGLAGPYNEQFF
>TRBV10-1|-|-|TRBJ1-1
TGCGCCAGCAGTGCCCCGGACAGTAGACTTGAAGCTTTCTTT
CASSAPDSRLEAFF
>TRBV28|-|-|TRBJ2-1
TGTGCCAGCGCAGTAATTGGCGAAAGCAATGAGCAGTTCTTC
CASAVIGESNEQFF
>TRBV4-1|-|TRBD2|TRBJ2-1
TGCGCCAGCAGCCAAGGGGGGGGGACCTCCAATGAGCAGTTCTTC
CASSQGGGTSNEQFF
>TRBV7-8|-|-|TRBJ2-2
TGTGCCAGCAGCTTAGAGGGCAGTAACGGGGAGCTGTTTTTT
CASSLEGSNGELFF
>TRBV7-6|-|-|TRBJ1-6
TGTGCCAGCAGCTTAGGGGAGGTCTATTCACCCCTCCACTTT
CASSLGEVYSPLHF
>TRBV4-2|-|TRBD2|TRBJ2-1
TGTGCCAGCAGCCAAGAATGGGCGGGAGGGTATGAGCAGTTCTTC
CASSQEWAGGYEQFF
>TRBV27|-|-|TRBJ1-2
TGTGCCAGCAGCCCCGACTCCGGGACCTCAGCTAACTATGGCTACACCTTC
CASSPDSGTSANYGYTF
>TRBV28|-|TRBD2|TRBJ2-1
TGTGCCAGCAGTTTGTGGACTAGCGGGAAAAATGAGCAGTTCTTC
CASSLWTSGKNEQFF
>TRBV5-1|-|-|TRBJ2-7
TGCGCCAGCAGTCCAGACAGCTCAGGCTACGAGCAGTACTTC
CASSPDSSGYEQYF
>TRBV18|-|-|TRBJ2-2
TGTGCCAGCTCACCATCTAAGGGGTCGAACACCGGGGAGCTGTTTTTT
CASSPSKGSNTGELFF